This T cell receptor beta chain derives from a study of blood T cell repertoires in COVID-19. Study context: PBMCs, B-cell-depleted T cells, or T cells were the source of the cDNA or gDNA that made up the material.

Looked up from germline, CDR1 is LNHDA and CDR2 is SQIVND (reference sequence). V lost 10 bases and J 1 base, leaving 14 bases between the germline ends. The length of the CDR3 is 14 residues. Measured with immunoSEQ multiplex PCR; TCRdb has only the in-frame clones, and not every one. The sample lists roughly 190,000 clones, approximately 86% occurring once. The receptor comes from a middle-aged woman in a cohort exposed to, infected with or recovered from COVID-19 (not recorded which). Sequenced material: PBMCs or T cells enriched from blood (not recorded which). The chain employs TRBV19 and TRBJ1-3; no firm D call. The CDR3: CATSSRGSGNTIYF. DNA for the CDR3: TGTGCCACTTCGTCCCGGGGATCTGGAAACACCATATATTTT.